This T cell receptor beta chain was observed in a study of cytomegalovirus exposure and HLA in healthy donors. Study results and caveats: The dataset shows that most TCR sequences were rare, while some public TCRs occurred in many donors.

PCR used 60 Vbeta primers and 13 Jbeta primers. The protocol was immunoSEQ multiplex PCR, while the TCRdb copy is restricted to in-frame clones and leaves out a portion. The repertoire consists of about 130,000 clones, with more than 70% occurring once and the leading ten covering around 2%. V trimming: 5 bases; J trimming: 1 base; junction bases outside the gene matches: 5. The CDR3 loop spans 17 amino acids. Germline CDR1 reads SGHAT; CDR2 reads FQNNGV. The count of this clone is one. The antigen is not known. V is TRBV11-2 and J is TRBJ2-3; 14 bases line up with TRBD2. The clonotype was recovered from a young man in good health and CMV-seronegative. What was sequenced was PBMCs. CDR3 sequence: CASSPGTSGRGTDTQYF. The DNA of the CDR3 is TGTGCCAGCAGCCCAGGGACTAGCGGGAGAGGCACAGATACGCAGTATTTT.